Listed below are T cell receptor beta chains from one sample, sequenced in a study of cytomegalovirus exposure and HLA in healthy donors. Libraries were prepared by immunoSEQ multiplex PCR; TCRdb keeps only in-frame clonotypes and omits some of them. The table shows about 130,000 clones, with around 80% occurring only once. The sample taken for sequencing was PBMCs. The receptors come from a woman aged 40-49 years in good health and CMV-seronegative. CDR3s include the opening cysteine and the closing phenylalanine or tryptophan. The order of the fields is V gene, J gene, clone size, D gene, CDR3 protein, CDR3 DNA. D genes are given only for firm matches. Some rows mark clone size as missing; the rest say once, few, many or name a class of expanded clone.

TRBV6-1	TRBJ2-2	once	TRBD1	CASSALTGARTGELFF	TGTGCCAGCAGTGCTTTGACAGGGGCGCGGACCGGGGAGCTGTTTTTT
TRBV28	TRBJ1-5	.	.	CASSLVTYSNQPQHF	TGTGCCAGCAGTTTAGTAACTTATAGCAATCAGCCCCAGCATTTT
TRBV5-1	TRBJ2-3	.	.	CASSLAGSTDTQYF	TGCGCCAGCAGCTTGGCGGGGTCCACAGATACGCAGTATTTT
TRBV19	TRBJ1-4	.	.	CASSPHRNEKLFF	TGTGCCAGTAGTCCGCACAGGAATGAAAAACTGTTTTTT
TRBV16	TRBJ2-1	.	TRBD2	CASSQGLAGYEQFF	TGTGCCAGCAGCCAAGGACTAGCGGGGTATGAGCAGTTCTTC
TRBV28	TRBJ2-1	few	TRBD2	CASSLLSGSSYNEQFF	TGTGCCAGCAGCTTACTTAGCGGGAGCTCCTACAATGAGCAGTTCTTC
TRBV15	TRBJ2-3	once	.	CATSDPGQISTDTQYF	TGTGCCACCAGCGACCCAGGGCAGATTAGCACAGATACGCAGTATTTT
TRBV11-2	TRBJ1-1	.	TRBD1	CASSTRQGRLAEAFF	TGTGCCAGCAGCACCCGACAGGGGAGGTTAGCTGAAGCTTTTTTT
TRBV6-6	TRBJ2-1	.	.	CASKASGDEQFF	TGTGCCAGCAAGGCCTCGGGGGACGAACAGTTCTTC
TRBV9	TRBJ2-7	.	TRBD2	CASSVEGDSGRYEQYF	TGTGCCAGCAGCGTAGAAGGTGATAGCGGGAGGTACGAGCAGTACTTC
TRBV5-1	TRBJ2-4	.	.	CASKWDTKNIQYF	TGCGCCAGCAAATGGGACACCAAAAACATTCAGTACTTC
TRBV6-1	TRBJ2-7	few	.	CASSADWLSGYEQYF	TGTGCCAGCAGTGCGGACTGGCTGAGTGGGTACGAGCAGTACTTC
TRBV18	TRBJ2-2	.	TRBD1	CASSGTGANTGELFF	TGTGCCAGCTCAGGGACAGGGGCGAACACCGGGGAGCTGTTTTTT
TRBV4-1	TRBJ2-7	.	TRBD2	CASSQINKAGEGEQYF	TGCGCCAGCAGCCAAATTAACAAGGCGGGAGAGGGCGAGCAGTACTTC
TRBV28	TRBJ1-5	once	.	CASSFQGLPNQPQHF	TGTGCCAGCAGTTTCCAGGGGCTGCCTAATCAGCCCCAGCATTTT
TRBV11-2	TRBJ2-7	.	.	CASSPRTRGEQYF	TGTGCCAGCAGCCCCCGGACCCGGGGGGAGCAGTACTTC
TRBV18	TRBJ2-7	.	TRBD2	CASSPSIALAGPYEQYF	TGTGCCAGCTCACCCTCTATCGCACTAGCGGGGCCCTACGAGCAGTACTTC
TRBV19	TRBJ2-6	.	.	CASSANVYSGANVLTF	TGTGCCAGTAGTGCTAACGTCTACTCTGGGGCCAACGTCCTGACTTTC
TRBV28	TRBJ2-7	.	.	CASHQGNSYEQYF	TGTGCCAGCCATCAGGGAAACTCCTACGAGCAGTACTTC
TRBV28	TRBJ2-3	.	TRBD2	CASGRGRVDTQYF	TGTGCCAGCGGCCGGGGGAGGGTAGATACGCAGTATTTT
TRBV5-1	TRBJ2-6	.	.	CASSSPVSSGANGLTF	TGCGCCAGCAGCTCCCCCGTTAGCTCTGGGGCCAACGGCCTGACTTTC
TRBV30	TRBJ1-5	.	.	CAWSVGALDQPQHF	TGTGCCTGGAGTGTAGGGGCCCTGGATCAGCCCCAGCATTTT
TRBV27	TRBJ2-1	.	.	CASSLAGRDNEQFF	TGTGCCAGCAGTTTAGCGGGAAGGGACAATGAGCAGTTCTTC
TRBV30	TRBJ1-5	once	TRBD1	CAWSPRTGRSPQHF	TGTGCCTGGAGTCCGCGGACAGGAAGGAGCCCCCAGCATTTT
TRBV28	TRBJ2-5	.	TRBD1	CASSTGQGAETQYF	TGTGCCAGCAGCACGGGACAGGGGGCTGAGACCCAGTACTTC
TRBV5-1	TRBJ2-5	.	TRBD2	CASSIPWEGQETQYF	TGCGCCAGCAGCATACCTTGGGAGGGCCAAGAGACCCAGTACTTC
TRBV5-1	TRBJ2-7	few	TRBD1	CASSLTGDWAYEQYF	TGCGCCAGCAGCCTGACAGGGGATTGGGCCTACGAGCAGTACTTC
TRBV19	TRBJ1-2	.	TRBD1	CASSSRTGGHYGYTF	TGTGCCAGTAGCTCCAGGACAGGTGGACACTATGGCTACACCTTC
TRBV7-8	TRBJ1-5	.	TRBD1	CASSPQRWGWAGGDQPQHF	TGTGCCAGCAGCCCTCAAAGGTGGGGGTGGGCAGGGGGTGATCAGCCCCAGCATTTT
TRBV28	TRBJ2-7	.	TRBD1	CASSRQGIAQYF	TGTGCCAGCAGTCGACAGGGGATAGCGCAGTACTTC
TRBV9	TRBJ1-1	.	.	CASTELRDTEAFF	TGTGCCAGCACCGAGCTACGGGACACTGAAGCTTTCTTT
TRBV10-3	TRBJ1-1	few	TRBD1	CAIKGAGAELTEAFF	TGTGCCATCAAGGGGGCAGGGGCTGAGCTCACTGAAGCTTTCTTT
TRBV6-6	TRBJ2-3	.	.	CASSYLGANTDTQYF	TGTGCCAGCAGTTACTTGGGGGCGAACACAGATACGCAGTATTTT
TRBV13	TRBJ1-4	.	.	CASSLSTGTTNEKLFF	TGTGCCAGCAGCTTATCCACAGGGACAACTAATGAAAAACTGTTTTTT
TRBV27	TRBJ2-1	.	.	CASSFAGSAYNEQFF	TGTGCCAGCAGTTTTGCCGGGAGCGCCTACAATGAGCAGTTCTTC
TRBV10-3	TRBJ2-3	.	TRBD2	CAIRGLAGTDTQYF	TGTGCCATCAGGGGGCTAGCGGGCACAGATACGCAGTATTTT
TRBV6-1	TRBJ1-4	.	.	CASSRQPATNEKLFF	TGTGCCAGCAGTCGACAGCCTGCAACTAATGAAAAACTGTTTTTT
TRBV10-3	TRBJ2-5	few	TRBD2	CAISESFYGSGRKETQYF	TGTGCCATCAGTGAGTCCTTTTATGGTAGCGGGAGAAAAGAGACCCAGTACTTC
TRBV28	TRBJ1-3	.	.	CASSLSRTAGNTIYF	TGTGCCAGCAGTTTATCTCGGACAGCGGGAAACACCATATATTTT
TRBV6-4	TRBJ2-1	.	.	CASSEDRGRHNEQFF	TGTGCCAGCAGTGAGGACCGGGGGAGGCACAATGAGCAGTTCTTC
TRBV28	TRBJ2-7	.	.	CASSSHSTYEQYF	TGTGCCAGCAGTTCCCACAGTACCTACGAGCAGTACTTC
TRBV5-6	TRBJ2-2	.	TRBD1	CASSLVGQGPSGELFF	TGTGCCAGCAGCTTGGTCGGACAGGGACCCTCTGGGGAGCTGTTTTTT
TRBV6-5	TRBJ1-1	.	TRBD1	CASREQGAAEAFF	TGTGCCAGCAGGGAACAGGGGGCGGCTGAAGCTTTCTTT
TRBV30	TRBJ2-5	.	TRBD2	CAWSPTGLAVKTQYF	TGTGCCTGGAGTCCCACCGGACTAGCGGTTAAGACCCAGTACTTC
TRBV7-9	TRBJ1-3	.	.	CASGHRADSGNTIYF	TGTGCCAGCGGTCACAGGGCTGACTCTGGAAACACCATATATTTT
TRBV19	TRBJ2-7	few	TRBD2	CASSSILTSGRPSSIPYEQYF	TGTGCCAGTAGTTCCATCTTGACTAGCGGGAGGCCAAGTTCGATTCCCTACGAGCAGTACTTC
TRBV29-1	TRBJ1-2	once	.	CSVDRPSYGYTF	TGCAGCGTAGACAGACCTTCTTATGGCTACACCTTC
TRBV30	TRBJ2-4	few	.	CAWNGIDRNRGENIQYF	TGTGCCTGGAATGGCATAGACCGGAATCGCGGGGAGAACATTCAGTACTTC
TRBV6-6	TRBJ2-1	.	.	CASSYQVGRVDEQFF	TGTGCCAGCAGTTACCAGGTAGGCCGCGTCGATGAGCAGTTCTTC
TRBV19	TRBJ1-4	once	TRBD1	CASTTGGRATNEKLFF	TGTGCCAGCACAACAGGGGGTCGGGCAACTAATGAAAAACTGTTTTTT
TRBV15	TRBJ2-7	.	TRBD1	CATSSRAGTGDEQYF	TGTGCCACCAGCTCAAGGGCCGGGACAGGGGACGAGCAGTACTTC
TRBV9	TRBJ1-6	.	.	CASSVTAQLNSPLHF	TGTGCCAGCAGCGTGACAGCCCAACTGAATTCACCCCTCCACTTT